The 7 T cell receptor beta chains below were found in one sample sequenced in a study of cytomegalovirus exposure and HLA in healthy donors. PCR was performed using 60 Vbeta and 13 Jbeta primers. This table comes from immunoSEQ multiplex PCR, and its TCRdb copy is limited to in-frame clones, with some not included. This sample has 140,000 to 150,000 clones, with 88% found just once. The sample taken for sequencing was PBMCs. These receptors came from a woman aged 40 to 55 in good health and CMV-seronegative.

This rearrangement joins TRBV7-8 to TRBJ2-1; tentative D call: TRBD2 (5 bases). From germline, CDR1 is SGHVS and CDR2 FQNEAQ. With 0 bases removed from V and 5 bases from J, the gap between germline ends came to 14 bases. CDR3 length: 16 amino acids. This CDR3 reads CASSLARVAQNNEQFF. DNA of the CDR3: TGTGCCAGCAGCTTAGCGAGGGTAGCGCAAAACAATGAGCAGTTCTTC.

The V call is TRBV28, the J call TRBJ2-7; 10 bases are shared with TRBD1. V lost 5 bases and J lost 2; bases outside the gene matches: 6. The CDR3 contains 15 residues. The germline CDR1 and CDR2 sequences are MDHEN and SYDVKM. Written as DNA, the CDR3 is TGTGCCAGCAGTCACGGGGACAGGGGAACCTACGAGCAGTACTTC. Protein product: CASSHGDRGTYEQYF.

CDR3 sequence (DNA): TGTGCCATACCCTCGACAGTGAACACCGGGGAGCTGTTTTTT. Translating gives CAIPSTVNTGELFF. V gene TRBV28 combines with J gene TRBJ2-2; D is possibly TRBD1 (5 bases). Germline V gene lookup returns CDR1 MDHEN and CDR2 SYDVKM. The V and J ends lost 10 bases and 1 base respectively, with 13 bases between them. The length of the CDR3 is 14 residues.

The CDR3 nucleotides read TGTGCCAGCAGTTTTTTGGGCGGACAGGGCATCGAGGGTAGCAATCAGCCCCAGCATTTT. Amino acid sequence: CASSFLGGQGIEGSNQPQHF. The chain joins TRBV28 to TRBJ1-5; 8 bases are shared with TRBD1. CDR1 MDHEN and CDR2 SYDVKM come from the germline V gene. The CDR3 runs to 20 residues. J was trimmed by 0 bases and V by 3 bases; bases with no gene match: 16.

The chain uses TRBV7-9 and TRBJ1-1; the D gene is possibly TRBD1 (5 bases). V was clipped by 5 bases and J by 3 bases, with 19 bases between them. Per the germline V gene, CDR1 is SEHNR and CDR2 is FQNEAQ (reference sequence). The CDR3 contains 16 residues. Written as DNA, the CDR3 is TGTGCCAGCAGCCCTACCTCGGGGGGAAGGGACACTGAAGCTTTCTTT. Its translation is CASSPTSGGRDTEAFF.

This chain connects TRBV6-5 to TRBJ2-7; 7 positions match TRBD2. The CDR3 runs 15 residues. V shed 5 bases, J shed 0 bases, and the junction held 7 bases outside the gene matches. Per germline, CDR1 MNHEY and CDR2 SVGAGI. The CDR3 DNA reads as TGTGCCAGCAGTACGATGGCGGGAGCCTCCTACGAGCAGTACTTC. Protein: CASSTMAGASYEQYF.

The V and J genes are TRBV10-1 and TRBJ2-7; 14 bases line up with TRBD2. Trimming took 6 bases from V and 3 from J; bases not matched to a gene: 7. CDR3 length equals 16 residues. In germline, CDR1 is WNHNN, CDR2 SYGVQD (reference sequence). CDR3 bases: TGCGCCAGCAGCCGTGGGACTAGCGGGAGTGGCTACGAGCAGTACTTC. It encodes CASSRGTSGSGYEQYF.